This T cell receptor beta chain was documented in a study of blood T cell repertoires in COVID-19 (dated by TCRdb to the early 2020s). Some background on the complete study: Samples covering the acute and convalescent phases of COVID-19 were provided by collaborators in the United States, Italy and Spain. The repertoires were released in a freely available public database meant as a resource for research on the immune response to SARS-CoV-2. Nearly every sample came with metadata listing a de-identified subject ID, COVID-19 status, age in years and sex. The prospective study material was composed of cDNA or gDNA derived from T cells, B-cell-depleted T cells, or PBMCs. Where available, HLA class I and class II types were obtained from metadata supplied by the sample provider rather than from assay-based typing. Subjects who had been exposed to COVID-19, were actively infected with it, or had recovered from it provided the deeply sampled blood TCRbeta repertoires that made up the dataset. The samples were drawn from two sources: the first 160 participants of the ongoing ImmuneRACE study, and fewer than 1,500 subjects contributed by 6 global collaborators. General conclusions and limits of the study: Clinical and demographic metadata were provided uncurated, with the amount varying by source and participant.

The immunoSEQ Assay, a bias-controlled multiplex PCR, was used to amplify TCRbeta CDR3 regions from genomic DNA. The published analysis was carried out like this. Within the assay, amplification of reference gene primers was used to estimate how many nucleated cells each sample contained. To quantify the absolute abundance of each unique TCRbeta CDR3 rearrangement, sequence reads were collapsed and filtered. For each sample, productive Simpson clonality was calculated as the square root of Simpson's diversity index across productive rearrangements. The immuneACCESS repertoire file appears here via TCRdb, limited to in-frame rearrangements. These files lack a portion of the clones; in checked studies, under half of the deficit traces to unresolved V genes, and the cause of the others is not known. For V, J and clone size, that table is used; D and trimming come from the DNA. The sample table shows approximately 300,000 clones, and about 85% are seen once. The biggest ten clones account for around 1.9% of the sample.

V was cut back by 0 bases and J by 4 bases, leaving a gap of 17 bases between them. The CDR3 holds 17 amino acids from the cysteine to the phenylalanine. The entry retains the CDR3 DNA only, 51 bases that are in frame from base 1. As encoded in the germline V gene (reference sequence), CDR1 is MNHEY while CDR2 is SMNVEV. As regards this clone: The antigen it binds to is not known. Base-call qualities are not available, and no considerably larger clone is one nucleotide away.

In the prospective study, participants were about 18 to 95 years old, resided in about 25 geographic areas of the United States, and were enrolled through a virtual design. To assign participants to cohorts, the prospective study relied on clinical history that participants themselves reported in a screening survey and a study questionnaire. Exposed participants were defined as having been in contact with someone with a PCR-confirmed or clinician-diagnosed COVID-19 case within 2 weeks of study entry. Each participant in the prospective study had whole blood, serum and a nasopharyngeal or oropharyngeal swab collected by mobile phlebotomists. Over a roughly two-month period, participants in the prospective study had the option of providing additional blood draws and questionnaires. Prospective study blood samples were shipped either frozen or at room temperature before DNA extraction.

This receptor was taken from a woman in her twenties or thirties who had been exposed to COVID-19. The chain is made from TRBV27 and TRBJ2-3; TRBD1 could be the D gene, as 6 bases match. Sequenced material: PBMCs or T cells enriched from blood (not recorded which). The CDR3 in this case is CASSLSRQGPGADTQYF. The DNA sequence reads TGTGCCAGCAGTTTATCACGGCAGGGGCCTGGTGCAGATACGCAGTATTTT.